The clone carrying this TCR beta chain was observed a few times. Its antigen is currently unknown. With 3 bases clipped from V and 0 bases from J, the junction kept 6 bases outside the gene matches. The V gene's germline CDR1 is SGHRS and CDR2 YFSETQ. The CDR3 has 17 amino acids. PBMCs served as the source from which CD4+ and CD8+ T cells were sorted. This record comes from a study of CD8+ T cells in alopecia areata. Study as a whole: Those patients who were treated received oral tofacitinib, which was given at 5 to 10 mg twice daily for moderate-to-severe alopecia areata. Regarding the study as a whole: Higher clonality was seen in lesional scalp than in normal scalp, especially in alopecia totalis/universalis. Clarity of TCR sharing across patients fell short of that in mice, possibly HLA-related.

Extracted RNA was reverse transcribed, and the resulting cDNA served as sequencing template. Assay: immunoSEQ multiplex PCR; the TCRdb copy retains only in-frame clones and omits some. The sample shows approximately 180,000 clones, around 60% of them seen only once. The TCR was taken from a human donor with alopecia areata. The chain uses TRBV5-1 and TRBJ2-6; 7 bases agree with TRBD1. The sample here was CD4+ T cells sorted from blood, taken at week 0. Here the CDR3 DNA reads TGCGCCAGCAGCTGGGACAGAACCTTCTCTGGGGCCAACGTCCTGACTTTC. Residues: CASSWDRTFSGANVLTF. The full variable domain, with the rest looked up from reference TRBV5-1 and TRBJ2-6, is KAGVTQTPRYLIKTRGQQVTLSCSPISGHRSVSWYQQTPGQGLQFLFEYFSETQRNKGNFPGRFSGRQFSNSRSEMNVSTLELGDSALYLCASSWDRTFSGANVLTFGAGSRLTVL.